This T cell receptor (beta chain) is from a study of T cell responses to AZD1222 COVID-19 vaccine (TCRdb year 2021). The study in broad terms: TCR sequencing was performed for about 250 trial participants, of whom some 200 were given two doses of AZD1222 and approximately 25 were given two doses of MenACWY control vaccine. Trial participants were enrolled by age into 18-55, 56-69 and 70-plus year subgroups, with about 150, 28 and 57 TCR-sequenced participants respectively.

The label giving this sample's time point can be read as: about 28 days (+/-7) after the second vaccine dose. Because spike-specific TCR depth and breadth did not differ between the two schedules, AZD1222 recipients who got a second dose at roughly 4 weeks were pooled with those who got a second dose at roughly 12 weeks. Samples from vaccinated people were obtained from the UK trials COV001 and COV002, which included a single-blind randomized controlled phase 2/3 trial of AZD1222 (ChAdOx1 nCoV-19) in healthy adults. Trial participant PBMC samples were collected at day 0 and day 28 after the second dose for TCRbeta chain sequencing. The CDR3 regions of human TCRbeta chains were analyzed by immunosequencing. Concerning the study's data processing: Repertoire TCRs were checked for matches against a reference library of SARS-CoV-2-specific TCRs that had been generated using the MIRA antigen-specificity platform. Breadth was defined as the fraction of unique TCRs that were SARS-CoV-2-associated. Depth was defined as the fraction of total T cells that were SARS-CoV-2-associated. Using the MIRA data, each spike-specific TCR was assigned both to the spike region to which the TCR was reactive and to a CD4 or CD8 class. Log10-transformed breadth and depth values were compared by one-way ANOVA with Sidak's multiple comparisons tests. In its TCRdb copy, this immuneACCESS table keeps in-frame sequences only and misses some clones. Where compared with another copy, unresolved V genes explain less than half of these, and the others have no known cause. V, J and clone size are those of that table, while D and trimming were read from the DNA. Counted in this sample were fewer than 200,000 clones; about 90% of them appeared once. Together, the top ten hold around a tenth of the sample.

This clone was recorded only once. Its recognized antigen is unknown. Per-base qualities were not stored, and no clone one base away is much larger. The V end loses 0 bases and the J end loses 0 bases, and a stretch of 11 bases separates them. According to the germline V gene, CDR1 reads LGHNA and CDR2 reads YSLEER. The CDR3 has 17 amino acids, counting the end cysteine and phenylalanine. The read is trimmed to its CDR3 DNA, 51 bases read in frame from base 1. What the research found in general, with its limitations: The 56-69-year group was small, and its depth increase did not reach significance, likely because of low power. Vaccine-associated CD4 TCRs spanned the whole spike protein, with dominant responses in regions 160-218 and 743-854. Epitopes outside the regions mutated in the B.1.351 and B.1.1.7 variants were reportedly recognized by nearly half of the unique spike-specific TCRs. Because no day 14 peak-response samples were available, the repertoires could be characterized only after the peak T cell response. Conclusions about previously exposed vaccinees were limited because only a handful of AZD1222 recipients were SARS-CoV-2 seropositive at baseline. After two AZD1222 doses, spike-specific TCR breadth and depth were significantly higher than at day 0 and than in MenACWY recipients. Participants were mostly white British, with more females than males. The authors suggested clonal diversity may have been underestimated.

The chain uses TRBV4-3 and TRBJ1-4; there is no confident call for the D gene. This TCR was sampled from an adult who received the AZD1222 COVID-19 vaccine. This specimen consisted of peripheral blood, obtained 28 days after the second AZD1222 dose. Read as DNA, the sequence is TGCGCCAGCAGCCAAGATATCGGCGAGGCAACTAATGAAAAACTGTTTTTT. It is translated as CASSQDIGEATNEKLFF.